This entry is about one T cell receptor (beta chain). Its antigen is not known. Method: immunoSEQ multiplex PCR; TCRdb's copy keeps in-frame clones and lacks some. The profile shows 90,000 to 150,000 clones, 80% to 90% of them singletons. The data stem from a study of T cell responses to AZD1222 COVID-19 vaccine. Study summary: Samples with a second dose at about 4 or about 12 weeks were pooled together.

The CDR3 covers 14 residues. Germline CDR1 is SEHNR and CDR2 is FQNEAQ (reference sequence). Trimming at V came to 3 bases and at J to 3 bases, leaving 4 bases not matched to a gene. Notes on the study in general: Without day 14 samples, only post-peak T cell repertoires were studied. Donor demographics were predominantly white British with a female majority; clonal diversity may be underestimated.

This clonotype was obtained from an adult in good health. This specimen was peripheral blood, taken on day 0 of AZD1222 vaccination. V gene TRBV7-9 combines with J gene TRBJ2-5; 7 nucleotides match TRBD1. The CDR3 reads CASSFNRGEETQYF. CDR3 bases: TGTGCCAGCAGCTTTAACAGGGGTGAAGAGACCCAGTACTTC. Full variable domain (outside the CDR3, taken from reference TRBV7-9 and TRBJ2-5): DTGVSQNPRHKITKRGQNVTFRCDPISEHNRLYWYRQTLGQGPEFLTYFQNEAQLEKSRLLSDRFSAERPKGSFSTLEIQRTEQGDSAMYLCASSFNRGEETQYFGPGTRLLVL.